The 17 T cell receptor beta chains reported below all come from one sample, sequenced in a study of blood T cells in healthy people across ages (dated by TCRdb to between 2014 and 2017). Libraries were built with 5' RACE. Sequenced on an Illumina HiSeq 2500. A second PCR of about 6 to 12 cycles was performed with a sample-barcoded 5' primer and a J-beta primer mix. The public reads were quality trimmed at Q25 with fastp and then assembled into clones with MiXCR by TCRdb, keeping productive beta chains. For every CDR3 protein sequence, its rows merge into one entry that carries the most common genes and DNA. Present in this sample are roughly 930,000 distinct CDR3 sequences, under 50% of which were seen just once. Around an eighth of the sample belongs to the ten largest clones. Sequenced sample: blood. These TCRs come from a man aged 30 to 39 in good health.

The rearrangement joins TRBV29-1 to TRBJ1-2, with a weak D call TRBD1 (5 bases). CDR3 length: 14 residues. Trimming took 6 bases from V and 0 from J, leaving 14 bases between them. Germline CDR1 is SQVTM and CDR2 is ANQGSEA. CDR3 loop: CSVTPPTANYGYTF. The CDR3 region has the DNA TGCAGCGTGACCCCACCGACAGCTAACTATGGCTACACCTTC. Together with reference TRBV29-1 and TRBJ1-2, the CDR3 gives the full variable domain: SAVISQKPSRDICQRGTSLTIQCQVDSQVTMMFWYRQQPGQSLTLIATANQGSEATYESGFVIDKFPISRPNLTFSTLTVSNMSPEDSSIYLCSVTPPTANYGYTFGSGTRLTVV.

This clonotype was picked up a small number of times. The CDR3 DNA reads TGTGCCAGCAGTTTACGGAGGGGGTCTCATGGCTACACCTTC. Translation: CASSLRRGSHGYTF. The chain combines TRBV12-3 or TRBV12-4 with TRBJ1-2; a possible D gene is TRBD1 (6 bases). This CDR3 is built from 14 residues. V lost 2 bases and J 6 bases, leaving 13 bases between the germline ends.

As to this clonotype: Germline is not matched at one junction end, which may reflect a read error. The rearrangement joins TRBV27 to TRBJ2-1, with 7 positions matching TRBD2. CDR1 is MNHEY and CDR2 is SMNVEV in the germline V gene (reference sequence). The CDR3 is 17 residues long. The CDR3 loop reads CASSLWDFSGPVNEQFF. CDR3 DNA: TGTGCCAGCAGCTTATGGGACTTTAGCGGGCCCGTCAATGAGCAGTTCTTC.

The V call is TRBV7-8, the J call TRBJ2-3; D uncertain. The CDR3 loop spans 14 amino acids. Germline V gene lookup returns CDR1 SGHVS and CDR2 FQNEAQ. The V gene lost 4 bases and the J gene lost 3 bases, with 11 bases spanning the gap. The CDR3 DNA sequence: TGTGCCAGCAGCTCAGACGTAGGAACAGATACGCAGTATTTT. Translating it yields CASSSDVGTDTQYF.

This clonotype was seen repeatedly, ten times or more. V gene TRBV6-2 or TRBV6-3 combines with J gene TRBJ1-5, with D possibly TRBD1 on 5 matching bases. CDR1 is MNHEY and CDR2 is SVGEGT in the germline V gene. The CDR3 covers 16 residues. The V gene lost 2 bases and the J gene lost 0 bases, with 11 bases spanning the gap. As DNA, the CDR3 is TGTGCCAGCAGTTACGACAGCCGTTATAGCAATCAGCCCCAGCATTTT. Its translation: CASSYDSRYSNQPQHF.

The V and J genes are TRBV10-2 and TRBJ2-5, with a tentative D call TRBD2 (5 bases). The end of the DNA is better explained by TRBJ2-7, so the J call may be wrong. The germline V gene has CDR1 WSHSY and CDR2 SAAADI. The CDR3 loop spans 14 amino acids. The CDR3: CASSEREEIYEQYF. CDR3 nucleotides: TGCGCCAGCAGTGAGCGGGAAGAAATCTACGAGCAGTACTTC.

The chain carries TRBV24-1 and TRBJ2-6; no clear D gene. Germline V gene data show CDR1 as KGHDR and CDR2 as SFDVKD. The V and J ends lost 3 bases and 2 bases respectively, with 13 bases between them. The CDR3 spans 17 residues. The CDR3 loop reads CATSDNRETPGANVLTF. DNA for the CDR3: TGTGCCACCAGTGATAACCGAGAGACGCCTGGGGCCAACGTCCTGACTTTC.

The J gene is TRBJ2-4, the V gene TRBV7-2; D unresolved. The CDR3 consists of 15 residues. The germline V gene has CDR1 SGHTA and CDR2 FQGNSA. V gave up 5 bases and J gave up 3 bases, with 14 bases separating them. The CDR3 reads CASSPTPRVKNIQYF. CDR3 DNA sequence: TGTGCCAGCAGCCCGACTCCCCGCGTCAAAAACATTCAGTACTTC. The full variable domain, rest sourced from reference TRBV7-2 and TRBJ2-4, is GAGVSQSPSNKVTEKGKDVELRCDPISGHTALYWYRQSLGQGLEFLIYFQGNSAPDKSGLPSDRFSAERTGGSVSTLTIQRTQQEDSAVYLCASSPTPRVKNIQYFGAGTRLSVL.

V and J are TRBV5-1 and TRBJ2-7; 8 nucleotides agree with TRBD1. The germline CDR1 and CDR2 sequences are SGHRS and YFSETQ. J was trimmed by 6 bases and V by 0 bases; bases with no gene match: 14. The CDR3 consists of 17 residues. The CDR3 bases are TGCGCCAGCAGCTTGGTCTTGGGGGGACAGGTTTTGTTCGAGCAGTACTTC. As protein: CASSLVLGGQVLFEQYF.

This clonotype was detected a few times. The chain recombines TRBV11-2 with TRBJ2-7, with TRBD1 identical over 9 bases. The trim removed 5 bases at V and 3 bases at J, leaving 5 bases unmatched. Germline CDR1 SGHAT, CDR2 FQNNGV. The CDR3 is made up of 14 amino acids. The CDR3 is CASSTGQGIYEQYF. CDR3 DNA: TGTGCCAGCAGCACGGGACAGGGTATCTACGAGCAGTACTTC.

The table lists this clonotype with a few counts. The V gene is TRBV7-2, the J gene TRBJ1-1, with TRBD1 as a possible D gene (6 bases). Per the germline V gene, CDR1 is SGHTA and CDR2 is FQGNSA. V was pared by 6 bases and J by 0 bases, with 17 bases between. This CDR3 spans 16 amino acids. The CDR3 region is CASRRNQGPMNTEAFF. CDR3 DNA sequence: TGTGCCAGCAGGAGAAATCAGGGGCCCATGAACACTGAAGCTTTCTTT.

There are a few counts of this clonotype. V usage is TRBV29-1 and J usage is TRBJ2-7; TRBD1 matches at 8 bases. J gave up 1 base and V 3 bases, and 2 bases lay outside the gene matches. The CDR3 loop spans 13 amino acids. Germline CDR1 is SQVTM and CDR2 is ANQGSEA. CDR3 loop: CSVDRTGSYEQYF. The DNA of the CDR3 is TGCAGCGTTGACCGGACAGGGTCCTACGAGCAGTACTTC.

Of note for this clonotype: One end of the junction fails to match germline, which may point to a read error. J is TRBJ2-1 and V is TRBV12-3 or TRBV12-4, with TRBD1 matching 7 bases. The CDR3 sequence is 14 residues long. The CDR3 DNA follows: TGTGCCATCAGTTCGACAGGGTCACCCAATGAGCAGTTCTTC. Translating gives CAISSTGSPNEQFF.

The chain joins TRBV20-1 to TRBJ2-3; perhaps TRBD1 as D (5 bases). The CDR3 length is 11 residues. Germline CDR1 is DFQATT and CDR2 is SNEGSKA (reference sequence). The V end was cut by 6 bases, the J end by 3 bases, with 7 bases between. CDR3 nucleotide sequence: TGCAGTGCGGGGCGGACAGATACGCAGTATTTT. It specifies CSAGRTDTQYF.

The chain is built from TRBV4-1 and TRBJ2-3, with D perhaps given as TRBD1 or TRBD2 (6 bases each). Germline CDR1 reads MGHRA; CDR2 reads YSYEKL. The CDR3 totals 15 residues. Trimming shortened V by 5 bases and J by 4 bases, and 16 bases separated the two germline ends. The CDR3 spells CASSKQGLGPDTQYF. CDR3 nucleotide sequence: TGCGCCAGCAGCAAACAGGGACTGGGGCCAGATACGCAGTATTTT.

The chain links TRBV5-1 to TRBJ2-5, with D unresolved. Trimming pared 4 bases from V and 5 bases from J, leaving 12 bases between. CDR3 length: 13 residues. In germline, CDR1 is SGHRS, CDR2 YFSETQ. This CDR3 reads CASSPPSWETQYF. CDR3 DNA sequence: TGCGCCAGCAGCCCACCTTCTTGGGAGACCCAGTACTTC.

This clonotype was seen just once. Germline and junction disagree at one end, which may indicate a read error. The chain has TRBV12-3 or TRBV12-4 and TRBJ2-3; no firm D call. CDR3 size: 12 residues. In nucleotides, the CDR3 is TGTGTCATCACACGGAGCACAGATACGGAGTATTTT. Protein product: CVITRSTDTEYF.